This T cell receptor beta chain was retrieved from a study of blood T cell repertoires in COVID-19. At the level of the study: Sample material is recorded as cDNA or gDNA derived from T cells, B-cell-depleted T cells, or PBMCs.

From germline, CDR1 is MGHRA and CDR2 YSYEKL. Unmatched junction bases numbered 19, after V lost 1 base and J lost 2 bases. This CDR3 spans 22 amino acids. The method was immunoSEQ multiplex PCR; TCRdb's version includes in-frame clones alone and lacks a portion of them. Of tens of thousands of clones in the sample, about 90% were seen once. Seattle cases were enrolled at active infection and followed longitudinally. The sequencing sample was made of peripheral blood. The chain joins TRBV4-1 to TRBJ2-2; TRBD2 matches 10 bases. The sequence derives from a man between 45 and 60 years old with COVID-19, enrolled during active disease. This chain's CDR3 is CASSQGRYISGRAGINTGELFF. CDR3 nucleotide sequence: TGCGCCAGCAGCCAAGGCCGATATATCAGCGGGAGGGCCGGGATAAACACCGGGGAGCTGTTTTTT.